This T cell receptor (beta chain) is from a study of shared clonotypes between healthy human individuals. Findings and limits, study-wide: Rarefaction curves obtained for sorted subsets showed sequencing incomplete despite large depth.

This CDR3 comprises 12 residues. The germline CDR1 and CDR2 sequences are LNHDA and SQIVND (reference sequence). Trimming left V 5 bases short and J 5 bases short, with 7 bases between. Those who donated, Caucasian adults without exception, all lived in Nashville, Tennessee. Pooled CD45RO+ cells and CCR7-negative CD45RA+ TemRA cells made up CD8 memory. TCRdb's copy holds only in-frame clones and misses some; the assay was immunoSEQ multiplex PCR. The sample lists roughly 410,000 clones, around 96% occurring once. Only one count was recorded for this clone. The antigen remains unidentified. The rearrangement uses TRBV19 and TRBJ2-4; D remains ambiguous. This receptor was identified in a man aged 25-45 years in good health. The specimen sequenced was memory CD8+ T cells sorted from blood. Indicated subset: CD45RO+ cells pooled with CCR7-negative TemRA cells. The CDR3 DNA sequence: TGTGCCAGTAGTTCTGGAGAAAACATTCAGTACTTC. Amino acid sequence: CASSSGENIQYF.